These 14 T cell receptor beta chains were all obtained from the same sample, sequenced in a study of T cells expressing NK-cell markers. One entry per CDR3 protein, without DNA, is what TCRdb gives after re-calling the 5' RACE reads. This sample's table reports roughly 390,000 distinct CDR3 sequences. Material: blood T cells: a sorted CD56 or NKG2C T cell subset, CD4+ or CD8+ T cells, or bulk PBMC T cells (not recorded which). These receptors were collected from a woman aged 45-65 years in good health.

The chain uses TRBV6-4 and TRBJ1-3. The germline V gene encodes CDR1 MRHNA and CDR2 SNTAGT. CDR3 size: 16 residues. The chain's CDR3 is CASSDSRKGPGNTIYF.

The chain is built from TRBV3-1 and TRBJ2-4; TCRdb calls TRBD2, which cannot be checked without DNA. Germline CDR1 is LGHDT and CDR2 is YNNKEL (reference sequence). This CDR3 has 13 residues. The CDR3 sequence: CASSGVEARLLYF.

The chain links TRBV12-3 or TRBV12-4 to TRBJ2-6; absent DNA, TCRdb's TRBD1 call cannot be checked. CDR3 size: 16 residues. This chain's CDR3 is CASSLGAGTGANVLTF.

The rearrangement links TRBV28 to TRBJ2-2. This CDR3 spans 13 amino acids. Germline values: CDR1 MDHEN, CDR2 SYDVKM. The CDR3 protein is CASSYDNTGELFF. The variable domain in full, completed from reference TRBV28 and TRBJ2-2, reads DVKVTQSSRYLVKRTGEKVFLECVQDMDHENMFWYRQDPGLGLRLIYFSYDVKMKEKGDIPEGYSVSREKKERFSLILESASTNQTSMYLCASSYDNTGELFFGEGSRLTVL.

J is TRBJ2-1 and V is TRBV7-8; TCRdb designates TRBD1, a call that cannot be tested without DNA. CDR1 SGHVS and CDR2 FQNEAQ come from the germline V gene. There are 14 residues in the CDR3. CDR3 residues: CASSLGGLGDEQFF.

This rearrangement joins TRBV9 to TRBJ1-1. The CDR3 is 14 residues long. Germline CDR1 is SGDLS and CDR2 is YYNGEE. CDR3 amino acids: CASSVDIEGPEAFF.

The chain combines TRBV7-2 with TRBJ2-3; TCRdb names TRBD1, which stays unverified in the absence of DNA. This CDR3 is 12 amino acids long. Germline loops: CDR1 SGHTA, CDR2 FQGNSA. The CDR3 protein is CASSLGNAGQYF.

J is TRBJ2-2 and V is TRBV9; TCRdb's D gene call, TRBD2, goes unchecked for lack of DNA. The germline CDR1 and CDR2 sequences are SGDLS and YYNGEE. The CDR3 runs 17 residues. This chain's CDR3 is CASSVDSAGGPNGELFF. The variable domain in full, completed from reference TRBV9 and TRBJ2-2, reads DSGVTQTPKHLITATGQRVTLRCSPRSGDLSVYWYQQSLDQGLQFLIQYYNGEERAKGNILERFSAQQFPDLHSELNLSSLELGDSALYFCASSVDSAGGPNGELFFGEGSRLTVL.

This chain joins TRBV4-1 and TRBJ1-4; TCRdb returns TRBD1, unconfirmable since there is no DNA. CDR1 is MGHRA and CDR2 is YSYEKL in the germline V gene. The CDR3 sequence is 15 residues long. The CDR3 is CASSQARVTNEKLFF.

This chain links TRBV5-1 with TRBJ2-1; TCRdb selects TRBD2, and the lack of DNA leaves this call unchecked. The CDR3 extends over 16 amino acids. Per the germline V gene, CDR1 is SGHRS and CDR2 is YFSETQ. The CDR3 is CASSWRLAGSYNEQFF.

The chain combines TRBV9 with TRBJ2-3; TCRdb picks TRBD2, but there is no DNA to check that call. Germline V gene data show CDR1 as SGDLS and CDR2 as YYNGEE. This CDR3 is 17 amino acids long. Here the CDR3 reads CASSATPGLAGGDTQYF.

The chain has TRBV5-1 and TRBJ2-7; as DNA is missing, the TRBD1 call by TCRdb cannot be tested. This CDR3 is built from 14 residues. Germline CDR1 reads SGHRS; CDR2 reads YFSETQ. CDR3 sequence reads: CASSLGQRGSEQYF.

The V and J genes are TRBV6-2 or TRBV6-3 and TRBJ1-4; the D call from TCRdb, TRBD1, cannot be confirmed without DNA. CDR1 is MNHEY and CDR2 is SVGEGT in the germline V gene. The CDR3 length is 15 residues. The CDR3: CASSSPGTMGEKLFF.

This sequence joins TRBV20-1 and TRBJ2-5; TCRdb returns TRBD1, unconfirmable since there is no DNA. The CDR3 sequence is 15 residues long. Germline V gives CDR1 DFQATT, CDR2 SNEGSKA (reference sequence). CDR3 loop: CSADPGTGDVKTQYF.